The 24 T cell receptor beta chains presented below share a single source sample, sequenced in a study of T cells in Graves' hyperthyroidism and ophthalmopathy. Authors of the study amplified TCR beta CDR3 regions from RNA transcripts. A first-round RT-PCR of the TCR CDR3 used the HTBI primer set. TCRdb itself ran the multiplex PCR reads through MiXCR, one entry per CDR3 protein. Of hundreds of thousands of distinct CDR3 sequences listed, around 21% are singletons. The sample comprised blood. The receptors originated from a young man with Graves' ophthalmopathy.

The table lists this clonotype with many counts. This rearrangement joins TRBV20-1 to TRBJ2-3, with 12 bases fitting TRBD1. This CDR3 region has 16 residues. The V and J ends lost 5 bases and 5 bases, in that order; junction bases with no gene match: 11. Germline V lookup: CDR1 DFQATT, CDR2 SNEGSKA (reference sequence). The CDR3 sequence is CSASGTGGVVGDTQYF. CDR3 nucleotide sequence: TGCAGTGCTTCGGGGACAGGGGGCGTAGTGGGAGATACGCAGTATTTT.

The rearrangement joins TRBV7-9 to TRBJ2-5, with D possibly being TRBD1 (5 bases). The CDR3 runs 15 residues. V was cut by 7 bases and J by 2 bases, with 17 bases left in between. Germline V gene sequence: CDR1 SEHNR, CDR2 FQNEAQ (reference sequence). CDR3 sequence (DNA): TGTGCCAGCACCTTTAATACAGGCACTCAAGAGACCCAGTACTTC. It specifies CASTFNTGTQETQYF. The full variable domain, in which reference TRBV7-9 and TRBJ2-5 provide the parts outside the CDR3, is DTGVSQNPRHKITKRGQNVTFRCDPISEHNRLYWYRQTLGQGPEFLTYFQNEAQLEKSRLLSDRFSAERPKGSFSTLEIQRTEQGDSAMYLCASTFNTGTQETQYFGPGTRLLVL.

This clonotype turned up a few times. The chain has TRBV4-3 and TRBJ2-1; the D gene is possibly TRBD2 (6 bases). The CDR3 sequence is 19 residues long. Trimming cost V 0 bases and J 8 bases, with 26 bases left between them. CDR1 and CDR2 (germline): LGHNA, YSLEER. Here the CDR3 DNA reads TGCGCCAGCAGCCAAGATCCCCAAAAGAGCCGGGAGTTTGTTGATGAGCAGTTCTTC. Protein sequence: CASSQDPQKSREFVDEQFF.

In DNA form, the CDR3 reads TGCAGTGCTAAATTTCCGACTAGCGGGGTGGATGAGCAGTTCTTC. This codes for CSAKFPTSGVDEQFF. The V call is TRBV20-1, the J call TRBJ2-1, with TRBD2 matching over 11 bases. This CDR3 spans 15 amino acids. Trimming took 4 bases from V and 8 from J; bases not matched to a gene: 10. Germline CDR1 is DFQATT and CDR2 is SNEGSKA (reference sequence).

This clonotype was picked up a small number of times. The chain's CDR3 is CAISDDNVGNQPQHF. CDR3 DNA sequence: TGTGCCATCAGTGACGACAACGTGGGGAATCAGCCCCAGCATTTT. The V call is TRBV10-3, the J call TRBJ1-5; D remains unclear. Looked up from germline, CDR1 is ENHRY and CDR2 is SYGVKD. Between the trimmed V and J ends, which lost 3 bases and 4 bases, there was a span of 13 bases. The CDR3 totals 15 residues.

At least ten counts were recorded for this clonotype. The genes are TRBV7-9 and TRBJ2-5, with 12 bases aligning to TRBD1. Per germline, CDR1 SEHNR and CDR2 FQNEAQ (reference sequence). J was trimmed by 3 bases and V by 5 bases; bases with no gene match: 4. The CDR3 runs 15 residues. The CDR3 region has the DNA TGTGCCAGCAGCACGGGACAGGGGGCGAAAGAGACCCAGTACTTC. Translation: CASSTGQGAKETQYF.

This chain uses TRBV28 with TRBJ1-3; D remains ambiguous. The CDR3 sequence is 14 residues long. Germline values: CDR1 MDHEN, CDR2 SYDVKM. Between the trimmed V and J ends, which lost 10 bases and 1 base, there was a span of 14 bases. Here the CDR3 reads CATKREGSGNTIYF. CDR3 in DNA: TGTGCCACCAAAAGGGAGGGTTCTGGAAACACCATATATTTT.

There are a few counts of this clonotype. The chain carries TRBV20-1 and TRBJ2-7, with 8 bases identical to TRBD2. The CDR3 covers 13 residues. Germline CDR1 and CDR2: DFQATT and SNEGSKA (reference sequence). Trimming at V came to 5 bases and at J to 3 bases, leaving 6 bases not matched to a gene. The chain's CDR3 is CSARLASNYEQYF. Written as DNA, the CDR3 is TGCAGTGCTCGACTAGCGAGCAACTACGAGCAGTACTTC.

This clonotype showed up many times. The chain carries TRBV2 and TRBJ1-1, with TRBD1 matching over 7 bases. This CDR3 comprises 14 residues. The J segment lost 4 bases and the V segment lost 0 bases, leaving 2 bases of the junction unmatched. In germline, CDR1 is SNHLY, CDR2 FYNNEI. CDR3 bases: TGTGCCAGCAGTGAAGCCCAGGGGGGCACTGAAGCTTTCTTT. It codes for CASSEAQGGTEAFF.

This clonotype was counted between two and nine times. The chain has TRBV20-1 and TRBJ1-6, with D uncertain. Trimming left V 0 bases short and J 0 bases short, with 18 bases between. This CDR3 contains 19 residues. Germline V gives CDR1 DFQATT, CDR2 SNEGSKA (reference sequence). Here the CDR3 reads CSARDRGNRARSYNSPLHF. CDR3 nucleotides: TGCAGTGCTAGAGATCGCGGGAACCGGGCCCGCTCCTATAATTCACCCCTCCACTTT.

The gene calls are TRBV20-1 and TRBJ2-2; possibly TRBD2 for D (6 bases). The length of the CDR3 is 12 residues. Germline-derived CDR1 and CDR2 are DFQATT and SNEGSKA (reference sequence). Trimming removed 5 bases at V and 7 bases at J, with 11 bases between. This CDR3 reads CSAGGAGGELFF. The CDR3 DNA reads TGCAGTGCTGGAGGGGCGGGCGGGGAGCTGTTTTTT.

This clonotype was counted a few times. Its ends do not fully match the called genes, so a read error is possible. This chain's CDR3 is CASSPDTGTALNF. DNA for the CDR3: TGCGCCAGCAGCCCCGATACCGGGACAGCTCTGAACTTC. This chain connects TRBV5-1 to TRBJ2-5; 7 bases agree with TRBD1. There are 13 residues in the CDR3. Looked up from germline, CDR1 is SGHRS and CDR2 is YFSETQ.

This clonotype was detected a few times. This rearrangement joins TRBV5-1 to TRBJ2-5, with a tentative D call TRBD1 (5 bases). The CDR3 is 15 amino acids. Looked up from germline, CDR1 is SGHRS and CDR2 is YFSETQ. Trimming cost V 0 bases and J 4 bases, with 13 bases left between them. The CDR3 spells CASSLGWQGGETQYF. In DNA, the CDR3 is TGCGCCAGCAGCTTGGGGTGGCAGGGCGGAGAGACCCAGTACTTC.

This clonotype showed up just a few times. This rearrangement joins TRBV7-9 to TRBJ2-7; D gene unclear. V was shortened by 4 bases and J by 7 bases, with 8 bases between the two germline ends. The CDR3 extends over 11 amino acids. Germline assignment: CDR1 SEHNR and CDR2 FQNEAQ (reference sequence). CDR3 bases: TGTGCCAGCAGCTCTAGACATGAGCAGTACTTC. It translates to CASSSRHEQYF.

The rearrangement links TRBV9 to TRBJ2-7, with 9 positions matching TRBD2. Trimming at V came to 0 bases and at J to 3 bases, leaving 7 bases not matched to a gene. CDR1 SGDLS and CDR2 YYNGEE come from the germline V gene. The CDR3 consists of 16 residues. The CDR3 sequence: CASSVDSGRPIYEQYF. The CDR3 DNA follows: TGTGCCAGCAGCGTAGACAGCGGGAGGCCCATCTACGAGCAGTACTTC.

This clonotype was seen at least ten times. The rearrangement joins TRBV27 to TRBJ1-1; D possibly corresponds to TRBD1 (5 bases). Deletions cut 4 bases from V and 0 bases from J, with 12 bases between. Germline V gives CDR1 MNHEY, CDR2 SMNVEV (reference sequence). This CDR3 contains 15 residues. CDR3 bases: TGTGCCAGCAGTTACCGTGGGGGTCTGAACACTGAAGCTTTCTTT. Protein product: CASSYRGGLNTEAFF.

This clonotype was seen repeatedly, ten times or more. The V gene is TRBV11-1, the J gene TRBJ2-1; 12 nucleotides line up with TRBD2. Germline values: CDR1 SGHAT, CDR2 FQDESV (reference sequence). This CDR3 is 18 amino acids long. J was trimmed by 7 bases and V by 0 bases; bases with no gene match: 10. The CDR3 DNA is TGTGCCAGCAGCTTAGCGGCGGCTAGCGGGAGGGCCACGAATGAGCAGTTCTTC. Amino acids: CASSLAAASGRATNEQFF.

This clonotype was counted at least ten times. CDR3 DNA: TGTGCCAGCAGCTCCCGAGGACAGGGGGCATATGAGCAGTTCTTC. Encoded protein: CASSSRGQGAYEQFF. The rearrangement joins TRBV7-9 to TRBJ2-1, with TRBD1 identical over 11 bases. Germline-derived CDR1 and CDR2 are SEHNR and FQNEAQ (reference sequence). This CDR3 contains 15 residues. Germline trimming cut 4 bases from V and 8 bases from J; bases unmatched to any gene: 7.

This clonotype was observed at least ten times. Germline and junction disagree at one end, which may indicate a read error. This sequence joins TRBV18 and TRBJ2-1, with 9 bases that match TRBD2. The germline V gene encodes CDR1 KGHSH and CDR2 LQKENI. The CDR3 has 16 residues. The CDR3: CASSPRGGAGSNEQFF. The CDR3 DNA reads TGTGCCAGCTCTCCACGCGGGGGGGCAGGTAGCAATGAGCAGTTCTTC. Full variable domain (remainder filled in from reference TRBV18 and TRBJ2-1): NAGVMQNPRHLVRRRGQEARLRCSPMKGHSHVYWYRQLPEEGLKFMVYLQKENIIDESGMPKERFSAEFPKEGPSILRIQQVVRGDSAAYFCASSPRGGAGSNEQFFGPGTRLTVL.

This chain uses TRBV20-1 with TRBJ2-5; D perhaps matches TRBD2 (5 bases). Per germline, CDR1 DFQATT and CDR2 SNEGSKA (reference sequence). V was clipped by 3 bases and J by 5 bases, with 16 bases between them. The CDR3 totals 14 residues. The CDR3 here is CSARLWSGGETQYF. CDR3 bases: TGCAGTGCTAGGCTCTGGTCCGGCGGGGAGACCCAGTACTTC.

This clonotype was counted at least ten times. The CDR3 sequence: CSAREGGNRNEQYF. CDR3 nucleotide sequence: TGCAGTGCTAGAGAGGGTGGCAATCGGAACGAGCAGTACTTC. The chain employs TRBV20-1 and TRBJ2-7, with unresolved D. The V end lost 0 bases, the J end lost 5 bases, and 14 bases lay between the germline ends. Germline V lookup: CDR1 DFQATT, CDR2 SNEGSKA (reference sequence). The CDR3 is made up of 14 amino acids.

This clonotype was found a few times. The junction departs from germline at one end; a sequencing error may be responsible. The chain has TRBV20-1 and TRBJ2-5; D is unresolved. In germline, CDR1 is DFQATT, CDR2 SNEGSKA (reference sequence). CDR3 length: 9 amino acids. The CDR3, as DNA: TGCAGTGCTAGTCCACAGTTACACTTC. As protein: CSASPQLHF.

The chain carries TRBV6-1 and TRBJ2-4, with D unresolved. Germline assignment: CDR1 MNHNS and CDR2 SASEGT. Deletions cut 1 base from V and 5 bases from J, with 6 bases between. CDR3 length: 13 amino acids. CDR3 amino acids: CASSEGAQNIQYF. The DNA for the CDR3 is TGTGCCAGCAGTGAAGGGGCCCAAAACATTCAGTACTTC.

The chain has TRBV5-1 and TRBJ1-4; 9 bases agree with TRBD1. Germline V gives CDR1 SGHRS, CDR2 YFSETQ. CDR3 length: 15 residues. With V trimmed by 4 bases and J by 4 bases, 5 bases remained unmatched. Here the CDR3 reads CASSRWTGDNEKLFF. The CDR3 nucleotides are TGCGCCAGCAGCCGATGGACAGGGGATAATGAAAAACTGTTTTTT.